What follows is one TCR beta chain and its context. Its antigen is not yet known. No clone much larger than this one lies a single base away; base qualities are absent. Receptors were amplified or captured by the immunoSEQ multiplex PCR assay. The multiplex PCR relied on a mix of 60 forward primers for TCR Vbeta segments and 13 reverse primers for TCR Jbeta segments. Amplification of the CDR3 region of rearranged TCR beta genes was performed with a multiplex PCR assay on genomic DNA. The amplified TCR beta libraries were sequenced on the Illumina HiSeq System as 87-base-pair reads. As for the original processing: A later analysis counted about 76 million unique TCR beta chains across the 666 repertoires, and some 11 million of these chains were shared by at least two donors. A nearest-neighbor algorithm error-corrected the raw reads and collapsed the reads into unique sequences, merging closely related sequences to remove PCR and sequencing errors. V, D and J gene segments were assigned by aligning CDR3 sequences to IMGT reference sequences. Each retained sequence needed at least a six-nucleotide match to both a V gene segment and a J gene segment. Rearrangements were called productive when the CDR3 lacked stop codons and stayed in frame with V and J; all others were non-productive. Following IMGT convention, CDR3 was defined as the stretch from the second conserved V-encoded cysteine to the conserved J-encoded phenylalanine. In an earlier analysis of around 570 of the donors, sequences lacking an unambiguous match to a single V gene segment were excluded. In an earlier analysis of approximately 590 of the donors, V segments were called functional above 56.7% productive rearrangements and were called segregating when the between-donor standard deviation exceeded 5%. A statistical classification framework was built to diagnose cytomegalovirus status from the catalog of TCR beta chain sequences. A later analysis assigned V and J genes by comparing TCR nucleotide sequences with IMGT/GENE-DB human TR gene sequences. Using the TCRdist pipeline, a later analysis assigned CDR3 sequences along with most-parsimonious VDJ recombination scenarios. In a later analysis, every TCR beta chain was defined by the combination of its CDR3 amino acid sequence and its V-gene family, and reads without a unique V-gene family were dropped. A later analysis removed roughly 590 highly shared, low-generation-probability nucleotide sequences to deal with suspected cross-contamination and a sequencing artifact. A later analysis calculated a clonal expansion index for each public chain from normalized within-repertoire ranks of inferred template counts. Generation probabilities in a later analysis came from a VDJ recombination model fitted to out-of-frame rearrangements, and those results were checked against IGoR. In a later analysis, hypergeometric tests were used to score TCR-TCR, TCR-HLA and TCR-CMV co-occurrence, with a repertoire-size bias correction applied to TCR pairs. A later analysis estimated false discovery rates by permuting HLA or CMV assignments 20 times. In a later analysis, co-occurring TCRs were grouped using DBSCAN, and TCRdist sequence similarity was added for clustering within HLA-allele-positive subsets. Co-occurrence clustering excluded repertoires with fewer than 30,000 or more than 120,000 public chains, plus five with anomalous nucleotide sharing. TCRdb re-hosts the immuneACCESS table, in-frame sequences only. Its copies lack some clones; in the studies checked, an unresolved V gene accounts for under half of them, and the cause for the rest is not known. D and trimming were read from the DNA, whereas the V and J calls and clone size are those reported in that table. Here the sample has about 200,000 clones; 65% to 90% occur a single time. About 2.5% of the sample lies in the top ten.

The cohort consisted of hundreds of healthy bone marrow donors. At the time of sampling, every cohort member was nominally healthy, though immune exposures that went unrecorded were likely present. The donor was CMV seronegative and was included in the group of 352 seronegative cohort members. A peripheral blood sample was provided by each donor, and peripheral blood mononuclear cells were used for TCR beta sequencing. Genomic DNA extraction from the blood cell samples was performed with the Qiagen DNeasy Blood Extraction Kit. This specimen comes from a study of cytomegalovirus exposure and HLA in healthy donors (dated 2017 in TCRdb). With respect to the entire study: An earlier analysis of roughly 500 of the donors reported under 300 Gb of sequence data and about 120 million unique TCR beta sequences obtained from around 190 million T cells. About 280 gigabases of sequencing data and around 85 million unique TCR sequences made up an early release that covered 640 HLA-typed donors. Of the roughly 430 genotyped donors, roughly 80% fell in the genetic ancestry cluster associated with self-reported Caucasian donors. The study was designed to test whether signatures of past pathogen exposure could be identified by cataloging public T cell receptors. The T cell repertoires of several hundred subjects were profiled by immunosequencing and related to cytomegalovirus serostatus. A separate validation cohort of roughly 120 different subjects was used in addition to the approximately 640-subject first cohort. The study combined high-throughput TCR immunosequencing, statistical association of individual TCRs with disease status, and machine learning to predict cytomegalovirus infection status. A later analysis re-examined previously published TCR beta repertoires from 500 to 700 donors and added high-resolution HLA genotyping to investigate patterns of TCR occurrence. In the later analysis, no new phenotypic data were used to find candidate immune exposures; instead, reliance was placed on TCR beta sequences and their occurrence across donors. In an earlier analysis of about 590 of the donors, high-throughput TCR beta sequencing was used to judge whether each TCR beta V gene segment behaved as functional or pseudogenic. Donor age, sex, ethnicity and CMV serostatus were collected together with the repertoire data. A later genetic analysis used genome-wide SNP genotypes for about 60% of the roughly 670 donors, treating that subset as a discovery cohort. All discovery cohort repertoires had been generated on a single sequencing platform. Class I and class II HLA loci were covered by the typing at four-digit resolution. Typing coverage differed by locus: A, B, C, DRB1 and DQB1 were typed in roughly 629-630 donors, DQA1 in around 500, DPA1 in roughly 590, and DPB1 in just under 480. A few DR-DQ haplotypes were handled as single units for association and clustering because linkage in the cohort was strong. Among around 400 genotyped donors of the cohort, an average of about 240,000 unique TCR beta nucleotide sequences were sequenced per donor, roughly 18% of them non-productive.

What the research found in general, with its limitations: The study listed around 160 TCR beta chains as associated with cytomegalovirus. Compared with the approximately 700-donor mean, donors in an Asian-associated ancestry cluster had fewer N-insertions in productive TCRs, according to a later genetic analysis. Several of the top co-occurrence clusters appeared to be linked to parvovirus B19, influenza, CMV and Epstein-Barr virus, according to a later analysis. In an earlier analysis of some 500 of the donors, most TCR beta V segments appeared in productive rearrangements about 90% or about 30% of the time, broadly matching IMGT annotations. Over 15 rarely observed V segments, including chromosome 9 orphons, were excluded from the earlier analysis of about 500 of the donors because counts were too low. It was suggested by the authors that the approach could potentially be generalized to other disease states and immunological phenotypes. An association between a missense DCLRE1C variant and V-gene and J-gene trimming of TCR beta chains was found in a later genetic analysis and replicated in an independent cohort. A group of highly shared sequence variants was considered likely to be a technical artifact of the sequencing pipeline. Some IMGT-functional V segments, including TRBV6-2 and TRBV6-3, could not be distinguished by the 87-base-pair reads and were therefore excluded. In vitro tests confirmed that a few of the cytomegalovirus-associated TCR beta chains recognize cytomegalovirus antigens. The classifier was reported to diagnose cytomegalovirus status with high specificity and sensitivity in both the original cohort and the validation cohort. This cohort had only TCR beta chains sequenced, and the lack of alpha or paired-chain data limited which features could be detected. According to a later analysis, most CMV-associated TCR beta chains appeared to be HLA-restricted, and the HLA associations seemed to be driven largely by CMV exposure. CMV serostatus was the only immune exposure information available for the cohort. When HLA alleles, especially DR and DQ, strongly co-occurred, attributing TCR associations to individual alleles was difficult. Roughly uniform sequencing depth across donors was assumed in presence/absence analyses, although this assumption may not hold. Because HLA typing was missing for some donors at each locus, association tests included only the typed subset. In a later analysis, HLA-associated TCR beta chains were found to be more clonally expanded and to have lower generation probabilities than equally common non-associated chains. In a later analysis, TCR association rates were found to vary across HLA loci, with the most associated TCRs seen for DRB1 alleles and the fewest for HLA-C alleles. A further reported finding was that TCR beta sequences accurately predicted the HLA-A and HLA-B alleles for most subjects in the first cohort. Most TCR sequences were seen in very few donors, while some public TCRs were found in many individuals. Specific HLA alleles were associated with 15,000 to 20,000 TCR beta sequences at a false discovery rate of 0.05 in a later analysis. Correlated functional status among segregating V segments might reflect linkage disequilibrium, but an unknown experimental factor could not be ruled out.

CDR1 is given as KGHSH and CDR2 as LQKENI, both from the germline V gene. The CDR3 covers 15 residues, taking in both the cysteine and the phenylalanine. Only the CDR3 region is kept as DNA, spanning 45 bases read in frame from base 1. The junction shows trimming of 3 bases on V and 6 bases on J, and the gene matches do not reach 6 bases of it. Rearrangement joined TRBV18 to TRBJ1-5, with 9 bases in between that match TRBD1. Sequencing was done on a sample of PBMCs. The receptor was isolated from a woman aged 50 to 60 in good health and CMV-seronegative. The DNA is as follows: TGTGCCAGCTCACCTACCGGGACAGGGATTCAGCCCCAGCATTTT. This yields the protein CASSPTGTGIQPQHF.